This T cell receptor (beta chain) was documented in a study of vaccination effects on CD4 cells after COVID-19. Antigen-specific CD4+ T cells were expanded with viral peptide pools in the ViraFEST assay before sequencing. Following an approximately 11-day culture, CD4+ T cells were purified. The person had a PCR-confirmed SARS-CoV-2 infection during March to December 2020. Germline CDR1 is SGHAT and CDR2 is FQNNGV. The CDR3 consists of 14 residues. The V and J ends lost 5 bases and 6 bases, in that order; junction bases with no gene match: 9. Repertoires were generated with immunoSEQ multiplex PCR, while TCRdb's copy carries only in-frame clones and drops some. Counted here are roughly 23,000 clones, roughly three quarters occurring once; the ten biggest clones make up around a sixth. Details on this clone: What it binds is unknown.

The sequenced sample was CD4+ T cells from PBMCs cultured with SARS-CoV-2 spike peptides, obtained before COVID-19 vaccination. The sequence derives from a human donor who had a prior SARS-CoV-2 infection. The chain has TRBV11-2 and TRBJ2-7, with 8 bases fitting TRBD1. The chain's CDR3 is CASSLLRGPLEQYF. CDR3 in DNA: TGTGCCAGCAGCCTACTCAGGGGGCCCCTCGAGCAGTACTTC. Based on the CDR3 plus reference TRBV11-2 and TRBJ2-7, the full variable domain is EAGVAQSPRYKIIEKRQSVAFWCNPISGHATLYWYQQILGQGPKLLIQFQNNGVVDDSQLPKDRFSAERLKGVDSTLKIQPAKLEDSAVYLCASSLLRGPLEQYFGPGTRLTVT.